This record concerns one TCR beta chain sequence. Germline V gives CDR1 SGHDT, CDR2 YYEEEE. This CDR3 has 15 residues. V lost 0 bases and J 4 bases, leaving 12 bases between the germline ends. The data derive from a study of blood T cell repertoires in COVID-19. About the study: Collection of acute and convalescent COVID-19 samples took place in the United States, Italy and Spain. PBMCs, B-cell-depleted T cells, or T cells provided the cDNA or gDNA that made up the material.

Original analysis: Reference gene primers were amplified, and this amplification served to estimate nucleated cell counts. The data were produced by immunoSEQ multiplex PCR, yet TCRdb's version contains in-frame clones alone and is incomplete. V and J calls plus clone size are reproduced from that table; the DNA served to infer D and trimming. The sample contains tens of thousands of clones, about four fifths of which appear only once. The chain joins TRBV5-6 to TRBJ2-3; D unclear. The sequence derives from an older woman with acute or convalescent COVID-19. Source material: peripheral blood. Here the CDR3 reads CASSLAGRWADTQYF. In nucleotides, the CDR3 is TGTGCCAGCAGCTTGGCCGGCAGGTGGGCAGATACGCAGTATTTT. The variable domain in full, with the rest retrieved from reference TRBV5-6 and TRBJ2-3, is DAGVTQSPTHLIKTRGQQVTLRCSPKSGHDTVSWYQQALGQGPQFIFQYYEEEERQRGNFPDRFSGHQFPNYSSELNVNALLLGDSALYLCASSLAGRWADTQYFGPGTRLTVL.